Detailed here is one T cell receptor (beta chain). There are a few counts of this clonotype. Its cognate antigen has yet to be identified. No base qualities exist here, and no much larger clone lies one base off it. The library was built by means of 5' RACE. Sequencing was performed on an Illumina HiSeq 2500. A second PCR of about 7 to 12 cycles was run with a J-beta primer mix and a sample-barcoded 5' primer. A template-switch 5' adaptor carrying 12 random nucleotides introduced a unique molecular identifier onto each TCR beta cDNA molecule. At least 2.5 million CDR3-containing paired-end reads were obtained from each sample. The Mint cDNA synthesis kit, primed by a TRBC-specific oligonucleotide, was used to synthesize first-strand cDNA from all RNA. After uracil-DNA glycosylase treatment, a first 18-cycle PCR used universal primers M1SS and BC2_uni_R on all cDNA. Concerning the study's data processing: Normalization of each sample was performed by random selection of 1 million high-quality reads, each carrying a distinct molecular identifier. Instead of being binned into consensus sequences, reads that shared molecular identifiers were thrown out. MiTCR, set to a Q25 quality threshold and the strictest error-elimination algorithm, was used for CDR3 identification, clonotype clustering and error correction. A nonparametric unseen species model with Euler transformation was used to estimate lower-bound total TCR beta diversity. Using fastp trimming at Q25 and MiXCR clonotype assembly, TCRdb reanalyzed the public sequencing data and kept in-frame beta chains. Entries that share a CDR3 protein sequence are merged under the most common genes and DNA. In this record, the V and J calls reflect TCRdb's handling and not the investigators' own analysis. The sample profile shows more than 650,000 distinct CDR3 sequences; roughly 20% of them were found once. Under 25% of the sample lies in the top ten.

Trimming removed 0 bases from V and 5 bases from J, leaving 16 bases between the germline ends. CDR1 and CDR2 are drawn from the germline V gene: SQVTM, ANQGSEA. From cysteine to phenylalanine, the CDR3 is 15 amino acids long. The entry retains the CDR3 DNA only, 45 bases that are in frame from base 1. The roughly 39 donors, aged about 6 to 95 years, were systemically healthy Caucasian individuals from Russia. Roughly 9.5 milliliters of peripheral blood were drawn from each donor into EDTA-treated Vacutainer tubes. Ficoll-Paque density-gradient centrifugation was used to isolate PBMCs, with at least 7 million obtained per sample. Trizol reagent was used to extract total RNA from the PBMCs, yielding at least 5.5 micrograms per sample. The percentages of naive CD45RAhigh/CD27high T cells were determined by flow cytometry on a PBMC aliquot from every donor. The sample is drawn from a study of blood T cells in healthy people across ages (dated by TCRdb to the mid-2010s). Background on the whole study: Template switching captured roughly one uniquely barcoded TCR beta cDNA molecule per two T cells in model experiments. Using deep sequencing normalized with unique cDNA molecular identifiers, the study measured how TCR beta repertoire diversity changes with age. Donors were grouped into four age groups: young (average roughly 15 years), middle-aged (approximately 41), aged (roughly 67) and long-lived (less than 85). Donors of different ages were randomly distributed across sequencing lanes to avoid experimental bias. The study analyzed two additional independent replicas of 1 million unique cDNA reads from the same blood draw for two donors, one aged 18 to 30 and one aged 80 or older. Findings and caveats that apply to the study as a whole: The long-lived group showed more naive CD4+ T cells, fewer expanded clones and increased TCR diversity than the aged group, suggesting age selection. The percentage of naive T cells measured by flow cytometry correlated strongly with observed TCR beta diversity. As age increased, observed TCR beta diversity per million T cells dropped in a roughly linear way, and a significant reduction was already evident by age 40. Because profiling used bulk unsorted PBMCs, naive and antigen-experienced compartments could not be compared conclusively. Total diversity estimates from one million sequenced T cells were considered lower bounds and underestimates. The CMV infection status of donors was not known, potentially confounding age-related changes in expanded clonotypes.

The specimen was blood. The receptor chain draws on TRBV29-1 and TRBJ2-5, with the D gene tentatively TRBD1 or TRBD2, based on 5 matching bases in each. The TCR originated in a man aged 65-85 years in good health. The nucleotides read TGCAGCGTTGAAGAGGGGACCAGGGCCGACGAGACCCAGTACTTC. Its protein product is CSVEEGTRADETQYF.